This T cell receptor beta chain derives from a study of blood T cell repertoires in COVID-19. TCRdb's table, derived via immunoSEQ multiplex PCR, lists solely in-frame clones and lacks some. Among about 200,000 clones listed, around 90% were seen once. V lost 5 bases to trimming and J lost 1 base, with 27 bases between them. CDR1 is MNHEY and CDR2 is SMNVEV in the germline V gene (reference sequence). This CDR3 has 19 amino acids. The sequenced material came from peripheral blood. The clonotype was recovered from a human donor in a cohort sampled during active COVID-19. The chain employs TRBV27 and TRBJ2-7; weak D call: TRBD1 (6 bases). This CDR3 reads CASSIIGQRGIHRSYEQYF. CDR3 bases: TGTGCCAGCAGTATTATAGGACAGAGGGGAATACACCGATCCTACGAGCAGTACTTC.